This TCR beta chain was found in a study of PD-1 blockade in classical Hodgkin lymphoma. Study-wide background: Nivolumab 3 mg/kg was given intravenously every 2 weeks. Notes on the study in general: No one has yet defined what causes the repertoire differences, which may be disease activity or prior therapy. Relapsed/refractory patients reportedly had the lowest baseline TCR diversity, below newly diagnosed patients, who were below healthy donors.

There are a few counts of this clone. Its cognate antigen is unknown. No patient escaped relapse after autologous stem cell transplantation, and brentuximab vedotin exposure varied. Complete response, partial response or progressive disease was each patient's best response. The CDR3 is made up of 13 amino acids. The junction had 4 bases not matched to a gene; V was cut back by 6 bases and J by 1 base. Germline V gene sequence: CDR1 SQVTM, CDR2 ANQGSEA. Generated by immunoSEQ multiplex PCR, the TCRdb table keeps only in-frame clones and is missing some. The data show over 25,000 clones, around 86% seen once.

V gene TRBV29-1 combines with J gene TRBJ1-1; 8 nucleotides agree with TRBD1. The source was peripheral blood mononuclear cells (PBMCs), collected at baseline. The clonotype was recovered from a human donor with classical Hodgkin lymphoma. The CDR3 DNA reads as TGCAGCGTAGCAGGGGGCCGGAACACTGAAGCTTTCTTT. It encodes CSVAGGRNTEAFF.